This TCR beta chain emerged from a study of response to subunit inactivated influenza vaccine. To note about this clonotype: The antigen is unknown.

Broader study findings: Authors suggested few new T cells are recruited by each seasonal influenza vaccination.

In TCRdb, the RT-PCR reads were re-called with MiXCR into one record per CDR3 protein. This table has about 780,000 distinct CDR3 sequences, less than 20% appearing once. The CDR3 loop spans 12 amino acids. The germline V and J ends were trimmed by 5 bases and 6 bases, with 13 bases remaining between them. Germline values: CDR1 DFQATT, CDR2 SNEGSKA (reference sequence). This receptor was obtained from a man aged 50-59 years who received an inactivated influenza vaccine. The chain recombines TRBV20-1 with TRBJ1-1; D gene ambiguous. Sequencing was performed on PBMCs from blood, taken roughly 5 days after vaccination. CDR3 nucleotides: TGCAGTGCTGGAAGGGAGGCCGCTGAAGCTTTCTTT. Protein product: CSAGREAAEAFF.